The 29 T cell receptor beta chains reported below all come from one sample, sequenced in a study of CD8 T cells in ankylosing spondylitis. TCRdb independently ran MiXCR on the 5' RACE reads; one entry per CDR3 protein. The sample includes more than 150,000 distinct CDR3 sequences, 18% of them seen just once. Material for sequencing was blood, either unsorted or a sorted T cell fraction (not recorded which). The receptors were gathered from a male donor aged 10-30 years with ankylosing spondylitis or in good health (not recorded which).

This clonotype was counted a few times. The V and J genes are TRBV29-1 and TRBJ2-5; unclear D gene. The CDR3 is 10 residues long. Germline values: CDR1 SQVTM, CDR2 ANQGSEA. V shed 7 bases and J shed 9 bases, with 12 bases lying between them. CDR3 nucleotide sequence: TGCAGCGGGCGGAGCGCGGCCCAGTACTTC. Amino acid sequence: CSGRSAAQYF.

The chain employs TRBV20-1 and TRBJ1-3; D is unresolved. This CDR3 region has 12 residues. Germline V gene data show CDR1 as DFQATT and CDR2 as SNEGSKA (reference sequence). Trimming removed 5 bases from V and 4 bases from J, with 9 bases in between. CDR3 amino acids: CSAWVEGNTIYF. The CDR3 DNA is TGCAGTGCTTGGGTGGAAGGAAACACCATATATTTT.

This clonotype has ten or more counts. V gene TRBV2 combines with J gene TRBJ2-1; no firm D call. V was trimmed by 4 bases and J by 0 bases, leaving 10 bases between them. The germline V gene has CDR1 SNHLY and CDR2 FYNNEI. The CDR3 sequence is 15 residues long. The CDR3 bases are TGTGCCAGCAGTGCAGGCCTCCCCTCCTACAATGAGCAGTTCTTC. Protein: CASSAGLPSYNEQFF.

V usage is TRBV29-1 and J usage is TRBJ1-1, with D perhaps TRBD1 (5 bases). Germline CDR1 SQVTM, CDR2 ANQGSEA. The CDR3 spans 12 residues. Trimming removed 8 bases at V and 5 bases at J, with 15 bases between. The CDR3 DNA reads TGCAGCACAAAGGCAGGGAAAACTGAAGCTTTCTTT. Its translation: CSTKAGKTEAFF.

This clonotype was counted at least ten times. V gene TRBV20-1 combines with J gene TRBJ2-5; no reliable D call. The germline V and J ends were trimmed by 0 bases and 1 base, with 9 bases remaining between them. CDR3 length: 14 residues. The germline V gene has CDR1 DFQATT and CDR2 SNEGSKA (reference sequence). CDR3 sequence: CSARDLGTQETQYF. The CDR3 nucleotides are TGCAGTGCTAGAGATTTGGGTACCCAAGAGACCCAGTACTTC.

This chain links TRBV20-1 with TRBJ1-1; maybe TRBD1 (6 bases). The V end lost 1 base, the J end lost 3 bases, and 9 bases lay between the germline ends. The germline gives CDR1 DFQATT, CDR2 SNEGSKA (reference sequence). The CDR3 has 13 residues. The CDR3 is CSARGEGDTEAFF. The CDR3 DNA follows: TGCAGTGCTAGAGGGGAGGGGGACACTGAAGCTTTCTTT.

This clonotype has at least ten counts. The chain joins TRBV12-3 or TRBV12-4 to TRBJ2-4; D is perhaps TRBD1 (6 bases). The V gene lost 4 bases and the J gene lost 9 bases, with 16 bases spanning the gap. This CDR3 spans 14 amino acids. The CDR3 region is CASSSGTRGAIQYF. In DNA, the CDR3 is TGTGCCAGCAGTTCCGGGACAAGAGGTGCCATTCAGTACTTC.

The V call is TRBV4-2, the J call TRBJ2-7; D is ambiguous. Deletions cut 0 bases from V and 2 bases from J, with 11 bases between. This CDR3 region has 15 residues. Germline V lookup: CDR1 LGHNA, CDR2 YNFKEQ. The CDR3 loop is CASSQDGNRPYEQYF. CDR3 coding DNA: TGTGCCAGCAGCCAAGATGGTAATCGTCCCTACGAGCAGTACTTC.

The sample holds many counts of this clonotype. J is TRBJ1-1 and V is TRBV2; no definite D call. The CDR3 totals 12 residues. From germline, CDR1 is SNHLY and CDR2 FYNNEI. V was pared by 2 bases and J by 7 bases, with 8 bases between. The CDR3 protein is CASSEIVSEAFF. CDR3 sequence (DNA): TGTGCCAGCAGTGAAATTGTGAGTGAAGCTTTCTTT.

The chain couples TRBV12-5 to TRBJ2-7; 7 bases match TRBD1. This CDR3 is 16 amino acids long. Germline CDR1 and CDR2: LGHNT and FRNRAP. V shed 0 bases, J shed 6 bases, and the junction held 11 bases outside the gene matches. The CDR3 nucleotides read TGTGCTAGTGGTTTGGTACCCCCAGGGGGAAATCCCGAGCAGTACGTC. Translation: CASGLVPPGGNPEQYV.

This rearrangement joins TRBV20-1 to TRBJ2-1; TRBD2 matches at 9 bases. The ends lost 3 bases at V and 4 bases at J; junction bases unmatched: 10. This CDR3 has 16 residues. In germline, CDR1 is DFQATT, CDR2 SNEGSKA (reference sequence). The CDR3 protein is CSARGPGLAGYNEQFF. The CDR3 DNA follows: TGCAGTGCTAGGGGGCCGGGACTAGCAGGTTACAATGAGCAGTTCTTC.

The chain uses TRBV29-1 and TRBJ2-2, with 7 positions matching TRBD2. The J segment lost 6 bases and the V segment lost 4 bases, leaving 11 bases of the junction unmatched. The CDR3 has 15 residues. Germline V CDR1 and CDR2: SQVTM, ANQGSEA. CDR3 protein: CSVVGGSHVAGELFF. The DNA for the CDR3 is TGCAGCGTTGTAGGCGGGAGCCACGTTGCCGGGGAGCTGTTTTTT.

This clonotype was detected many times. CDR3 sequence: CATSDRPGTSPTQYF. In DNA form, the CDR3 reads TGTGCCACCAGTGATCGTCCCGGGACTAGTCCGACCCAGTACTTC. The chain joins TRBV24-1 to TRBJ2-5; 8 bases map to TRBD2. J gave up 7 bases and V 3 bases, and 9 bases lay outside the gene matches. CDR3 length equals 15 residues. CDR1 is KGHDR, CDR2 SFDVKD, per germline.

With regard to this clonotype: A much bigger clone sits one base away, suggesting this may be a read error. The chain has TRBV7-9 and TRBJ2-7; D remains ambiguous. CDR3 length equals 12 residues. Germline CDR1 is SEHNR and CDR2 is FQNEAQ (reference sequence). CDR3: CTSSFSSDEQYF. CDR3 DNA sequence: TGTACCAGCAGCTTTAGCAGTGACGAGCAGTACTTC.

This clonotype has just a few counts. The chain carries TRBV7-6 and TRBJ2-1; D might be TRBD1 (5 bases). Trimming removed 7 bases at V and 12 bases at J, with 19 bases between. This CDR3 comprises 13 residues. CDR1 and CDR2 from the germline V gene are SGHVS and FNYEAQ. The CDR3 bases are TGTGCCAGCACTTCTTCTCCGGACACTTCGCAGTTCTTC. Translated, it gives CASTSSPDTSQFF. The complete variable domain, with remaining parts taken from reference TRBV7-6 and TRBJ2-1, reads GAGVSQSPRYKVTKRGQDVALRCDPISGHVSLYWYRQALGQGPEFLTYFNYEAQQDKSGLPNDRFSAERPEGSISTLTIQRTEQRDSAMYRCASTSSPDTSQFFGPGTRLTVL.

The chain employs TRBV20-1 and TRBJ2-5, with 11 bases fitting TRBD2. In germline, CDR1 is DFQATT, CDR2 SNEGSKA (reference sequence). V lost 4 bases, J lost 5 bases, and 3 bases stayed unmatched. The CDR3 covers 13 residues. CDR3 in DNA: TGCAGTGCTAAAACTAGCGGGAGTGAGACCCAGTACTTC. Translating gives CSAKTSGSETQYF.

This clonotype showed up just once. J is TRBJ2-7 and V is TRBV29-1; no firm D call. Germline CDR1 is SQVTM and CDR2 is ANQGSEA. Trimming stripped 7 bases from V and 2 bases from J, with 9 bases between. This CDR3 has 11 residues. The CDR3 sequence is CSAKSTYEQYF. The CDR3 DNA sequence: TGCAGCGCCAAATCAACCTACGAGCAGTACTTC.

The chain employs TRBV20-1 and TRBJ2-1, with TRBD1 matching over 9 bases. In germline, CDR1 is DFQATT, CDR2 SNEGSKA (reference sequence). This CDR3 region has 15 residues. V was clipped by 5 bases and J by 7 bases; unmatched bases: 12. CDR3 sequence: CSALRDRVGANEQFF. The CDR3 coding sequence is TGCAGTGCTCTACGGGACAGGGTGGGAGCGAATGAGCAGTTCTTC.

In this sample, this clonotype turned up many times. CDR3 sequence: CASSSGPQETQYF. The CDR3 nucleotides are TGCGCCAGCAGCTCGGGACCGCAAGAGACCCAGTACTTC. The chain joins TRBV5-1 to TRBJ2-5; D is tentatively TRBD1 or TRBD2 (5 bases each). The CDR3 spans 13 residues. The V gene lost 3 bases and the J gene lost 2 bases, with 8 bases spanning the gap. Germline values: CDR1 SGHRS, CDR2 YFSETQ.

At least ten counts were recorded for this clonotype. The chain combines TRBV6-6 with TRBJ2-2; D ambiguous. The germline V gene has CDR1 MNHNY and CDR2 SVGAGI (reference sequence). The CDR3 has 16 residues. Trimming pared 6 bases from V and 2 bases from J, leaving 16 bases between. CDR3 sequence reads: CASSATLKPNTGELFF. As DNA, the CDR3 is TGTGCCAGCAGCGCTACCCTAAAGCCCAACACCGGGGAGCTGTTTTTT.

This clonotype was counted at least ten times. The chain uses TRBV12-3 or TRBV12-4 and TRBJ2-7; TRBD2 matches at 8 bases. Trimming took 6 bases from V and 3 from J; bases not matched to a gene: 4. The CDR3 consists of 13 residues. DNA for the CDR3: TGTGCCAGCAGACTAGCGGACCTCTACGAGCAGTACTTC. This gives the protein CASRLADLYEQYF.

This clonotype was observed at least ten times. The J gene is TRBJ2-7, the V gene TRBV10-3; D call uncertain. The germline V gene has CDR1 ENHRY and CDR2 SYGVKD. V gave up 6 bases and J gave up 7 bases, with 10 bases separating them. The CDR3 length is 11 residues. CDR3 amino acids: CAISKSGEQYF. DNA for the CDR3: TGTGCCATCAGCAAATCTGGGGAGCAGTACTTC.

The rearrangement uses TRBV5-4 and TRBJ2-2; 13 positions agree with TRBD2. This CDR3 comprises 16 residues. Per germline, CDR1 SGHNT and CDR2 YYREEE (reference sequence). V dropped 4 bases and J dropped 5; count of bases not matched to a gene: 5. The CDR3: CASSTGTSGVTGELFF. CDR3 coding DNA: TGTGCCAGCAGCACCGGGACTAGCGGGGTTACCGGGGAGCTGTTTTTT.

This clonotype was seen many times. The genes are TRBV5-1 and TRBJ2-5; D may be TRBD1 (6 bases). The V end was cut by 1 base, the J end by 1 base, with 8 bases between. This CDR3 region has 14 residues. Germline lookup yields CDR1 SGHRS and CDR2 YFSETQ. CDR3 in amino acids: CASSLTGIQETQYF. CDR3 DNA: TGCGCCAGCAGCTTGACAGGGATCCAAGAGACCCAGTACTTC.

This clonotype was counted at least ten times. The chain carries TRBV30 and TRBJ2-1; 10 bases align to TRBD2. The CDR3 is 13 residues long. CDR1 is GTSNPN and CDR2 is SVGIG in the germline V gene (reference sequence). The trim removed 5 bases at V and 6 bases at J, leaving 4 bases unmatched. CDR3 amino acids: CAWLAGAPNEQFF. CDR3 DNA: TGTGCCTGGCTAGCGGGGGCCCCCAATGAGCAGTTCTTC.

This CDR3 is CSPRDSSSYNEQFF. In nucleotides, the CDR3 is TGCAGTCCCAGGGACTCGAGCTCCTACAATGAGCAGTTCTTC. The rearrangement joins TRBV20-1 to TRBJ2-1; possibly TRBD2 for D (6 bases). The CDR3 consists of 14 residues. The V end was cut by 8 bases, the J end by 0 bases, with 14 bases between. CDR1 and CDR2 from the germline V gene are DFQATT and SNEGSKA (reference sequence).

The sample holds many counts of this clonotype. The J gene is TRBJ2-1, the V gene TRBV6-2 or TRBV6-3; the D is unclear. The CDR3 sequence is 11 residues long. From germline, CDR1 is MNHEY and CDR2 SVGEGT. V gave up 8 bases and J gave up 7 bases, with 9 bases separating them. CDR3 sequence reads: CASGLGNEQFF. The CDR3 coding sequence is TGTGCCAGCGGGTTGGGGAATGAGCAGTTCTTC.

The sample holds many counts of this clonotype. The rearrangement links TRBV2 to TRBJ1-2, with D unclear. The germline CDR1 and CDR2 sequences are SNHLY and FYNNEI. Trimming cost V 2 bases and J 1 base, with 2 bases left between them. CDR3 length equals 12 residues. The CDR3 DNA reads TGTGCCAGCAGTGAAAATAACTATGGCTACACCTTC. Protein sequence: CASSENNYGYTF.

This clonotype was recorded at least ten times. This chain links TRBV28 with TRBJ2-1, with TRBD2 matching over 14 bases. The CDR3 runs to 24 residues. Germline lookup yields CDR1 MDHEN and CDR2 SYDVKM. V shed 8 bases and J 4 bases; nucleotides not matched to a gene: 31. This CDR3 reads CASEFLGGTTKPGTSGSGYNEQFF. For the CDR3, the DNA is TGTGCCAGCGAGTTTTTGGGAGGGACAACCAAGCCCGGGACTAGCGGGAGCGGGTACAATGAGCAGTTCTTC.